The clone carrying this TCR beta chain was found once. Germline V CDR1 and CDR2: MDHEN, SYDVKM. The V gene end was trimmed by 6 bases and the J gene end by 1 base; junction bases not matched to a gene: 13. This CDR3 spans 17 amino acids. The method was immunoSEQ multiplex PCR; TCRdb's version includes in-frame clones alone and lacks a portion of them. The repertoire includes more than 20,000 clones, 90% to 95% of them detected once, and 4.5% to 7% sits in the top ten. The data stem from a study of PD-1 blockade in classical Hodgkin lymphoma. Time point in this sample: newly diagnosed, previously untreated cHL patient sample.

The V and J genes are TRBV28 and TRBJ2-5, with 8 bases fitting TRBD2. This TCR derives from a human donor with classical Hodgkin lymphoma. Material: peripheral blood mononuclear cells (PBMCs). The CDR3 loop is CASSPRTSYFSQETQYF. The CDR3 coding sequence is TGTGCCAGCAGCCCGAGGACTAGCTATTTTTCCCAAGAGACCCAGTACTTC.